These T cell receptor beta chains were read from a single sample in a study of blood T cell repertoires in COVID-19. Method: immunoSEQ multiplex PCR; TCRdb's copy keeps in-frame clones and lacks some. The table lists approximately 300,000 clones, under 90% of them singletons. Sequences were obtained from PBMCs or T cells enriched from blood (not recorded which). These receptor sequences come from a man aged 60 to 69 who had recovered from COVID-19. Each CDR3 is given with its conserved first and last residue. Fields, in order: V gene, J gene, D gene, clone size, CDR3 protein, CDR3 DNA. The D gene is left open where the match is weak. Clone size appears in some rows only: once, few, many, or a class for an expanded clone.

TRBV4-1	TRBJ2-7	TRBD1	NA	CASSQKSGGGYEQYF	TGCGCCAGCAGCCAAAAGTCAGGGGGTGGGTACGAGCAGTACTTC
TRBV3-1/TRBV3-2	TRBJ1-6	TRBD1	NA	CASSQQDRGQSPLHF	TGTGCCAGCAGCCAGCAAGACAGGGGTCAATCACCCCTCCACTTT
TRBV27	TRBJ1-1	NA	NA	CASSLLEDTEAFF	TGTGCCAGCAGTTTATTAGAGGACACTGAAGCTTTCTTT
TRBV27	TRBJ2-3	TRBD1	NA	CASSFWSGQGASDTQYF	TGTGCCAGCAGTTTCTGGTCGGGACAGGGGGCTTCAGATACGCAGTATTTT
TRBV28	TRBJ2-3	NA	few	CASSLVGDTQYF	TGTGCCAGCAGTTTGGTCGGAGATACGCAGTATTTT
TRBV18	TRBJ2-6	NA	NA	CASSTVGDSSNVLTF	TGTGCCAGCTCGACGGTCGGGGACTCTTCCAACGTCCTGACTTTC
TRBV7-3	TRBJ2-2	NA	NA	CASSLHLARGNTGELFF	TGTGCCAGCAGCTTACACTTAGCTAGGGGGAACACCGGGGAGCTGTTTTTT
TRBV5-1	TRBJ2-2	NA	NA	CASSSLTTSTGELFF	TGCGCCAGCAGCTCATTGACTACCTCCACCGGGGAGCTGTTTTTT
TRBV9	TRBJ2-1	TRBD2	NA	CASSVSLAGVYNEQFF	TGTGCCAGCAGCGTATCACTAGCGGGAGTTTACAATGAGCAGTTCTTC
TRBV6-5	TRBJ2-5	TRBD2	once	CASRKGLVRETQYF	TGTGCCAGCAGAAAGGGACTAGTGAGAGAGACCCAGTACTTC
TRBV18	TRBJ1-6	NA	NA	CASSGGTNSPLHF	TGTGCCAGCTCAGGAGGGACGAATTCACCCCTCCACTTT
TRBV18	TRBJ2-1	NA	NA	CASSPLRGGQHNEQFF	TGTGCCAGCTCACCATTACGCGGAGGACAGCACAATGAGCAGTTCTTC
TRBV4-1	TRBJ1-1	NA	NA	CASSQVANTEAFF	TGCGCCAGCAGCCAAGTGGCGAACACTGAAGCTTTCTTT
TRBV5-1	TRBJ2-1	NA	NA	CASSSVFGEQFF	TGCGCCAGCAGCAGCGTTTTTGGTGAGCAGTTCTTC
TRBV28	TRBJ1-2	NA	once	CASGRGGYTF	TGTGCCAGCGGAAGGGGTGGCTACACCTTC